Listed below are T cell receptor beta chains from one sample, sequenced in a study of cytomegalovirus exposure and HLA in healthy donors. Using immunoSEQ multiplex PCR, the repertoire was profiled, and TCRdb retains in-frame clones only, with some absent. The table lists roughly 120,000 clones, roughly 88% of them singletons. The sequencing sample was made of PBMCs. These receptors were collected from a man aged 18 to 29 in good health and CMV-seronegative. The CDR3 runs from the conserved cysteine through the conserved F or W. A D gene is named only where the DNA matches it firmly. The listing skips clone size in some rows; elsewhere it reads once, few, many or a size class.

abundance	d_gene	v_gene	j_gene	CDR3nt	CDR3aa
-	TRBD2	TRBV6-5	TRBJ2-1	TGTGCCAGCAGGGTACCGGGACTAGCGGGCAATGAGCAGTTCTTC	CASRVPGLAGNEQFF
-	-	TRBV5-8	TRBJ1-5	TGTGCCAGCAGCTGGGGCAGGGAACAGCCCCAGCATTTT	CASSWGREQPQHF
-	-	TRBV30	TRBJ2-3	TGTGCCTGGAGTTTTGACACCACGAGCACAGATACGCAGTATTTT	CAWSFDTTSTDTQYF
once	TRBD2	TRBV2	TRBJ2-1	TGTGCCAGCTCAACCAGCGGGAGGGTTGGCAATGAGCAGTTCTTC	CASSTSGRVGNEQFF
-	TRBD2	TRBV4-2	TRBJ2-2	TGTGCCAGCAGCGCCCCGGGACTAAACACCGGGGAGCTGTTTTTT	CASSAPGLNTGELFF
-	-	TRBV28	TRBJ1-1	TGTGCCGGGAAACGGGATTTGAACACTGAAGCTTTCTTT	CAGKRDLNTEAFF
-	TRBD1	TRBV23-1	TRBJ1-2	TGCGCCAGCAGTCCTCGAAAGGGACAGGGGAATGGCTACACCTTC	CASSPRKGQGNGYTF
once	-	TRBV19	TRBJ2-1	TGTGCCAGTAGTGGTCGGGGTGAGCAGTTCTTC	CASSGRGEQFF
-	-	TRBV6-5	TRBJ2-5	TGTGCCAGCAAAATGGGAGGGGGAGAGACCCAGTACTTC	CASKMGGGETQYF
-	TRBD1	TRBV5-1	TRBJ1-1	TGCGCCAGCAGCTGGACAGGACAGAACACTGAAGCTTTCTTT	CASSWTGQNTEAFF
-	-	TRBV7-9	TRBJ2-7	TGTGCCAGCAGCTTCGCCAGCTCCTACGAGCAGTACTTC	CASSFASSYEQYF
-	TRBD1	TRBV7-8	TRBJ2-3	TGTGCCAGCAGCTTACAACCGGGACAGGGCCGCACAGATACGCAGTATTTT	CASSLQPGQGRTDTQYF
-	-	TRBV7-2	TRBJ1-6	TGTGCCAGCAGCTTATCTAGTTCACCCCTCCACTTT	CASSLSSSPLHF